The source of this T cell receptor (beta chain) is a study of blood T cell repertoires in COVID-19. Study summary: Italy, Spain and the United States were the sources of the convalescent and acute COVID-19 samples. In each case, the material was cDNA or gDNA derived from T cells, B-cell-depleted T cells, or PBMCs.

How the authors handled the data: Reference gene primer amplification yielded estimated nucleated cell counts. Repertoires were generated with immunoSEQ multiplex PCR, while TCRdb's copy carries only in-frame clones and drops some. Clone size and the V and J calls come from that table; the DNA yielded D and trimming. Here the sample spans around 270,000 clones, about 89% being singletons. The sequenced sample was peripheral blood. The receptor was isolated from a man aged 35-49 years who had recovered from COVID-19.

The CDR3 loop reads CASSPGQGVYGYTF. As DNA, the CDR3 is TGTGCCAGCAGTCCAGGACAGGGAGTATATGGCTACACCTTC. J is TRBJ1-2 and V is TRBV6-5; 8 nucleotides line up with TRBD1. With V trimmed by 5 bases and J by 5 bases, 7 bases remained unmatched. CDR3 length: 14 amino acids. The germline V gene encodes CDR1 MNHEY and CDR2 SVGAGI.